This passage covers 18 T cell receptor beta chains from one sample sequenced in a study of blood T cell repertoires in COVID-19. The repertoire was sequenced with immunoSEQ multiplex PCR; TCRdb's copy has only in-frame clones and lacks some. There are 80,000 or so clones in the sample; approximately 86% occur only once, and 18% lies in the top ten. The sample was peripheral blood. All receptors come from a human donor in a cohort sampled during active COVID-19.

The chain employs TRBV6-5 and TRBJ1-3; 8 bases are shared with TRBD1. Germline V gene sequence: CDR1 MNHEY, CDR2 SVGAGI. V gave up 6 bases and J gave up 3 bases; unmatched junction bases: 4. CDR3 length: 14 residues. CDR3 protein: CASRYGTGGNTIYF. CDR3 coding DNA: TGTGCCAGCAGATATGGGACAGGTGGAAACACCATATATTTT.

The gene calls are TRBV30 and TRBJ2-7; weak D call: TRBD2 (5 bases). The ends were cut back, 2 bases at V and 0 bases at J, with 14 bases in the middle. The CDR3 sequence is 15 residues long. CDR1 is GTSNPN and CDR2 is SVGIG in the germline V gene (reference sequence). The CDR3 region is CAWSTRLLSSYEQYF. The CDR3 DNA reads TGTGCCTGGAGTACTCGACTACTAAGCTCCTACGAGCAGTACTTC.

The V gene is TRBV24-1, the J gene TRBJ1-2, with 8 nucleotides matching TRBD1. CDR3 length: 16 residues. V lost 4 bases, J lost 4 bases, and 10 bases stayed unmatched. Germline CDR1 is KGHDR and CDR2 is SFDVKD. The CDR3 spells CATSDHGQGRVYGYTF. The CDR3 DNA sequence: TGTGCCACCAGTGACCATGGACAGGGACGGGTCTATGGCTACACCTTC.

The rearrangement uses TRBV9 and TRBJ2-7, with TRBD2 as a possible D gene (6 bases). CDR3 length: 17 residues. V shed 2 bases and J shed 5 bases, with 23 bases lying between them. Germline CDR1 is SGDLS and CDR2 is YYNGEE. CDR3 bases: TGTGCCAGCAGCGTCGGTATAATAGCAGGGAGGTCCAACGAGCAGTACTTC. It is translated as CASSVGIIAGRSNEQYF. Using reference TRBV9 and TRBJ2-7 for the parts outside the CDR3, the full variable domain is DSGVTQTPKHLITATGQRVTLRCSPRSGDLSVYWYQQSLDQGLQFLIQYYNGEERAKGNILERFSAQQFPDLHSELNLSSLELGDSALYFCASSVGIIAGRSNEQYFGPGTRLTVT.

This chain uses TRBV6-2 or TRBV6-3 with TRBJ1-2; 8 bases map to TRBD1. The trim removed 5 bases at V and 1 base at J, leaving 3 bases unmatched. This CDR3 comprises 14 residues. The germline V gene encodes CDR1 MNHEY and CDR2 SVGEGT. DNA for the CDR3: TGTGCCAGCAGTCCGGGACAGGTTAACTATGGCTACACCTTC. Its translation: CASSPGQVNYGYTF.

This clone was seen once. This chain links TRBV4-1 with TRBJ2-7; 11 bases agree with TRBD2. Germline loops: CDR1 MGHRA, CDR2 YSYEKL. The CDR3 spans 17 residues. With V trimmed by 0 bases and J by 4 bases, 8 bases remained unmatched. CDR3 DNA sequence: TGCGCCAGCAGCCAAGATCCCACTAGCGGGAGATCTTACGAGCAGTACTTC. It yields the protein CASSQDPTSGRSYEQYF.

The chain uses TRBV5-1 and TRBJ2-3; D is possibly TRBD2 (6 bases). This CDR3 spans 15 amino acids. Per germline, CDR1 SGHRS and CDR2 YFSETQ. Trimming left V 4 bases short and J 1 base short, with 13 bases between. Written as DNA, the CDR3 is TGCGCCAGCAGCCCGCTGGACTACCGCACAGATACGCAGTATTTT. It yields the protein CASSPLDYRTDTQYF. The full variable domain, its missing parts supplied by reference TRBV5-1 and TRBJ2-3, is KAGVTQTPRYLIKTRGQQVTLSCSPISGHRSVSWYQQTPGQGLQFLFEYFSETQRNKGNFPGRFSGRQFSNSRSEMNVSTLELGDSALYLCASSPLDYRTDTQYFGPGTRLTVL.

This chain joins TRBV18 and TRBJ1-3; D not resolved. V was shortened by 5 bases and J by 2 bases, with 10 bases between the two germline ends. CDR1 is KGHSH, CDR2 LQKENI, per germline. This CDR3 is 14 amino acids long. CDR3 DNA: TGTGCCAGCTCAGAGTACGGGGCTGGAAACACCATATATTTT. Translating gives CASSEYGAGNTIYF.

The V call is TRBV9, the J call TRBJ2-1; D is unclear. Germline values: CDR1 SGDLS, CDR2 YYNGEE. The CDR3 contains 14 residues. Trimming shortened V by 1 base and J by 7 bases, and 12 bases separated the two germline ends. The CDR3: CASSVSSRLNEQFF. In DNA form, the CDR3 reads TGTGCCAGCAGCGTATCGAGTCGTCTGAATGAGCAGTTCTTC.

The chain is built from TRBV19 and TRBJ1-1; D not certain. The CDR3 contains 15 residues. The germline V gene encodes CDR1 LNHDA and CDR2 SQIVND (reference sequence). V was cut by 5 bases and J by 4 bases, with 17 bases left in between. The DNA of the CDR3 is TGTGCCAGTAGTCCTCGTGGGAGGGAGCGCACTGAAGCTTTCTTT. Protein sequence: CASSPRGRERTEAFF.

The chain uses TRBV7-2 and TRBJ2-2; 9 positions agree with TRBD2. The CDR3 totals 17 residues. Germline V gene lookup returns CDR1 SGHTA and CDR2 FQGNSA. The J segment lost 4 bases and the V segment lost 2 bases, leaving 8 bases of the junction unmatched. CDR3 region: CASSLLVGGGVTGELFF. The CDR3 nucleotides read TGTGCCAGCAGCTTATTGGTTGGCGGGGGGGTCACCGGGGAGCTGTTTTTT.

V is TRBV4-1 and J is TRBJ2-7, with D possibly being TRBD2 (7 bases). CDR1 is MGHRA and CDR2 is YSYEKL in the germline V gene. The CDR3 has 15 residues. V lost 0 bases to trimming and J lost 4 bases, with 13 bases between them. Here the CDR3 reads CASSQDRRGRYEQYF. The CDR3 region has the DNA TGCGCCAGCAGCCAAGATCGGCGGGGGCGATACGAGCAGTACTTC.

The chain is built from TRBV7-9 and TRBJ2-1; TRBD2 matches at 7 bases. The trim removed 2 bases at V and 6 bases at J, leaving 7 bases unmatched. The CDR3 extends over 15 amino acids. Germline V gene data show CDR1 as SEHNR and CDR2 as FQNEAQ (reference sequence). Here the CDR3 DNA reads TGTGCCAGCAGCTTAAAAGGGGCTAGCGGCAATGAGCAGTTCTTC. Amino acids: CASSLKGASGNEQFF. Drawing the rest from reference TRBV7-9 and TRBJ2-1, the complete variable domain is DTGVSQNPRHKITKRGQNVTFRCDPISEHNRLYWYRQTLGQGPEFLTYFQNEAQLEKSRLLSDRFSAERPKGSFSTLEIQRTEQGDSAMYLCASSLKGASGNEQFFGPGTRLTVL.

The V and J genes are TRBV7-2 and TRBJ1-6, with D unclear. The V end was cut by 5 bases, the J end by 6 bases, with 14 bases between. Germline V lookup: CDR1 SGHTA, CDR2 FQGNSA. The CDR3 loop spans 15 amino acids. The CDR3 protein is CASSPIWSFNSPLHF. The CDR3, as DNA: TGTGCCAGCAGCCCTATATGGAGCTTTAATTCACCCCTCCACTTT.

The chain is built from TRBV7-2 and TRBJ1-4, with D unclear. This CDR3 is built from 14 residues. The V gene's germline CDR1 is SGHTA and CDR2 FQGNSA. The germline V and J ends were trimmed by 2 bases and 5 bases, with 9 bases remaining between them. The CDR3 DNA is TGTGCCAGCAGCTTACTGGCAGGAAATGAAAAACTGTTTTTT. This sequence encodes CASSLLAGNEKLFF.

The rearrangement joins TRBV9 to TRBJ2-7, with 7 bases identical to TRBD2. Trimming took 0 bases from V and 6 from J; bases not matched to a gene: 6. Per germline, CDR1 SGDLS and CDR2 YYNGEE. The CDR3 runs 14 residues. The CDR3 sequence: CASSVGRERVEQYF. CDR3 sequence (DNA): TGTGCCAGCAGCGTAGGGCGGGAGAGGGTCGAGCAGTACTTC.

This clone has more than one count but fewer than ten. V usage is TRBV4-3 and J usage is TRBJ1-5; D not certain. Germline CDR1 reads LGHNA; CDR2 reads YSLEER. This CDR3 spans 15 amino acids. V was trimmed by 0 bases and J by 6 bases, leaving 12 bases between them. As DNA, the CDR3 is TGCGCCAGCAGCCAAGACTTTGGGCCCCGTCAGCCCCAGCATTTT. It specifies CASSQDFGPRQPQHF.

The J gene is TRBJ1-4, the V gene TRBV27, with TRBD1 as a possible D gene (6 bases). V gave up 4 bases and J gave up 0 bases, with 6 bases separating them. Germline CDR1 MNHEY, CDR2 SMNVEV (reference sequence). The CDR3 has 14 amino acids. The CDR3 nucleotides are TGTGCCAGCAGTTGGACAGCAACTAATGAAAAACTGTTTTTT. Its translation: CASSWTATNEKLFF.